The rows below give T cell receptor beta chains drawn from one sample of a study of T-cell reconstitution after alpha-beta-depleted transplantation in children. TCRdb reprocessed the PCR reads with MiXCR, giving one entry per CDR3 protein. This sample yields about 460,000 distinct CDR3 sequences, of which around 12% are seen a single time; about 5% belongs to the top ten. Sequencing used PBMCs from the stem cell graft donor, obtained from the stem cell graft. The source is a human donor who donated a stem cell graft to a child with combined immunodeficiency. CDR3s include the opening cysteine and the closing phenylalanine or tryptophan.

v_call cdr3_length cdr3_aa
TRBV7-7 16 CASSPGSGGAQETQYF
TRBV5-1 14 CASSPGPAQETQYF
TRBV7-2 17 CASSARRTGGNTGELFF
TRBV15 16 CATSSGALGTKNIQYF
TRBV7-9 16 CASSPPGRLRSDTQYF
TRBV12-3/TRBV12-4 13 CATEGILMNTQYF
TRBV15 16 CATSRDYGGSGNTIYF
TRBV9 15 CASSGSPVGSYGYTF
TRBV24-1 14 CATSDFGQSGTQYF
TRBV4-3 16 CASSQDRQGPTGELFF
TRBV20-1 14 CSAGEPPSPDTQYF
TRBV20-1 14 CSASLGFTNQPQHF
TRBV20-1 13 CSARREVTNEQFF
TRBV30 15 CAWSVGDWNTGELFF
TRBV16 13 CASSQSEYQPQHF
TRBV6-2/TRBV6-3 15 CASAPMGTENSPLHF
TRBV7-6 14 CASGRVWDTGELFF
TRBV20-1 14 CSARSSGFTYEQYF
TRBV7-9 17 CASSLAGDPSTRNTIYF
TRBV9 13 CASSVGGAGTQYF
TRBV20-1 16 CSALPYVAAAGGEQFF
TRBV4-1 16 CASSPLAGANQETQYF
TRBV10-3 14 CAISESWGSGELFF
TRBV6-5 13 CASRSTLAGELFF
TRBV6-2/TRBV6-3 15 CASQGPSAAGNTIYF
TRBV29-1 16 CSVGGGRAGRSYEQYF
TRBV6-5 14 CASSYGINTDTQYF